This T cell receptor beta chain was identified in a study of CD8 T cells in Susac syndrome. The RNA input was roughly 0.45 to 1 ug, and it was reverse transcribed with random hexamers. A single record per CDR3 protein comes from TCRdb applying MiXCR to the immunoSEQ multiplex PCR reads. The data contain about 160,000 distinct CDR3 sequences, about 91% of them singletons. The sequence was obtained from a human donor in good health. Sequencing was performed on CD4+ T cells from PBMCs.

The CDR3 sequence: CAWTIPDRGKRYEQYF. DNA for the CDR3: TGTGCCTGGACCATCCCCGACAGGGGTAAAAGGTACGAGCAGTACTTC. The chain carries TRBV30 and TRBJ2-7, with 8 bases identical to TRBD1. This CDR3 contains 16 residues. Germline CDR1 is GTSNPN and CDR2 is SVGIG (reference sequence). J was trimmed by 4 bases and V by 4 bases; bases with no gene match: 15.